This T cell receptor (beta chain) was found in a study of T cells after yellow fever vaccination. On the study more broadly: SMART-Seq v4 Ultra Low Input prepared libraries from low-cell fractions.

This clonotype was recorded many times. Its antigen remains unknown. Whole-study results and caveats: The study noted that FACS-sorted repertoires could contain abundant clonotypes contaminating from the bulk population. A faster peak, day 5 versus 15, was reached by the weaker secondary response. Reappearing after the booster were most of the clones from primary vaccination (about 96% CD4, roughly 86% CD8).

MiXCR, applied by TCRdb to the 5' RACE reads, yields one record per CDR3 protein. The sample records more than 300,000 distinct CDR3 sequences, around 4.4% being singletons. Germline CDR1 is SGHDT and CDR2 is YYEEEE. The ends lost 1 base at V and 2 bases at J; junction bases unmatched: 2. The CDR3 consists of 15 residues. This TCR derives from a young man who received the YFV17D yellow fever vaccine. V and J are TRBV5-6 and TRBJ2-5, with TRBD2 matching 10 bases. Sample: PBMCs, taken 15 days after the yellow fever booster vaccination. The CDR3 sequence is CASSLLAGEQETQYF. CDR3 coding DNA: TGTGCCAGCAGCTTGCTAGCGGGGGAACAAGAGACCCAGTACTTC.